Reported below is one T cell receptor beta chain. The target antigen is unknown. The entry originates in a study of T cell responses to AZD1222 COVID-19 vaccine. Study overall: Pooling was applied to second doses at about 4 or about 12 weeks. Study findings and constraints: Spike-specific TCR breadth and depth went up after people got two AZD1222 doses. There were repertoire samples only from the period after the peak T cell response. White British ancestry dominated among donors, who included more females, and clonal diversity was possibly underestimated.

Losses at the gene ends were 6 bases for V and 10 bases for J; bases not matched to a gene: 13. CDR1 and CDR2 (germline): MDHEN, SYDVKM. The CDR3 totals 15 residues. Sequenced by immunoSEQ multiplex PCR; TCRdb stores in-frame clones only, minus some. The repertoire holds 150,000 or so clones, with roughly 92% as singletons. The specimen comprised peripheral blood, sampled on day 0 of AZD1222 vaccination. The TCR originated in an adult in good health. The rearrangement joins TRBV28 to TRBJ2-1; 9 bases agree with TRBD2. In DNA form, the CDR3 reads TGTGCCAGCAGACCGAGAAGCGGGAGGTCGGGGGAGCAGTTCTTC. Translation gives CASRPRSGRSGEQFF.